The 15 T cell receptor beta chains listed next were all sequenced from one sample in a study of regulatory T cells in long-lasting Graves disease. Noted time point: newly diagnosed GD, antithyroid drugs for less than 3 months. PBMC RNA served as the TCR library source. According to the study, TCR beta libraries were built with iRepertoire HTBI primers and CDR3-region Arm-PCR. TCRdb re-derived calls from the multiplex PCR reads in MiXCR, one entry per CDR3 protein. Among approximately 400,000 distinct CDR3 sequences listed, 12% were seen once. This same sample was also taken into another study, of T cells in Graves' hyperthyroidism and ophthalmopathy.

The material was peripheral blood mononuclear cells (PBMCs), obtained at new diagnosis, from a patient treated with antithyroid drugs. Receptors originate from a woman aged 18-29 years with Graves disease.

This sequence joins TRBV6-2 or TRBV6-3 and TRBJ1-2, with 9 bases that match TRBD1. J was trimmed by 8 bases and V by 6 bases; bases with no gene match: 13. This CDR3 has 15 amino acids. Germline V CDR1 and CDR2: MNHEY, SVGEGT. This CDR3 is CASRDPGTGTRGYTF. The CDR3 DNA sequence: TGTGCCAGCAGAGACCCCGGGACAGGGACTCGCGGCTACACCTTC.

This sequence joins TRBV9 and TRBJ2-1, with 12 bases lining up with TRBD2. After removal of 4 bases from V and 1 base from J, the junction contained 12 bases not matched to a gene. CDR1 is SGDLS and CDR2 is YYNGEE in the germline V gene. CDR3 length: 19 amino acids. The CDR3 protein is CASSSGLAGGRGSYNEQFF. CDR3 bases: TGTGCCAGCAGCTCGGGACTAGCGGGTGGCCGTGGATCCTACAATGAGCAGTTCTTC.

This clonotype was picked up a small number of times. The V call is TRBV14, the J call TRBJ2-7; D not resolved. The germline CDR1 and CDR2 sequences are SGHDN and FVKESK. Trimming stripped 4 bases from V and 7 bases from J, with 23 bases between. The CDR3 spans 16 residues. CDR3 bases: TGTGCCAGCAGCCCCGCCGCTTACCCCGCTTTGGGTGAGCAGTACTTC. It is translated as CASSPAAYPALGEQYF.

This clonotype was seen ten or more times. In DNA form, the CDR3 reads TGTGCCAGCAGTTACCTTCCGGGGGCGGGGAAAATGGATACGCAGTATTTT. This gives the protein CASSYLPGAGKMDTQYF. The V gene is TRBV6-2 or TRBV6-3, the J gene TRBJ2-3; either TRBD1 or TRBD2 may fit D (6 bases each). This CDR3 has 17 residues. The V and J ends lost 2 bases and 6 bases respectively, with 21 bases between them. Germline CDR1 is MNHEY and CDR2 is SVGEGT.

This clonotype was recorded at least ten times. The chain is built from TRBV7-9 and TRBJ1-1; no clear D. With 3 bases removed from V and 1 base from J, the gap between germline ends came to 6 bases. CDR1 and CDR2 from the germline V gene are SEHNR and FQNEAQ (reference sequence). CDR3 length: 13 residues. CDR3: CASSFEENTEAFF. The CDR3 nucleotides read TGTGCCAGCAGCTTTGAGGAGAACACTGAAGCTTTCTTT.

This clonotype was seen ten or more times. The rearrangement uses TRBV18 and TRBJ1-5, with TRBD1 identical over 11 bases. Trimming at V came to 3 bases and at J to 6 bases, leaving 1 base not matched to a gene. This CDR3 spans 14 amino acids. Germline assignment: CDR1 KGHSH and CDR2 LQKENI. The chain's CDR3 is CASSPGQGVQPQHF. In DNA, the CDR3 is TGTGCCAGCTCACCGGGACAGGGGGTTCAGCCCCAGCATTTT.

The DNA for the CDR3 is TGTGCCAGCAGTAAGGGGGTAACGACCAATGAGCAGTTCTTC. The encoded protein is CASSKGVTTNEQFF. J is TRBJ2-1 and V is TRBV13, with a possible D match to TRBD1 (6 bases). This CDR3 region has 14 residues. Germline V CDR1 and CDR2: PRHDT, FYEKMQ (reference sequence). V was pared by 6 bases and J by 6 bases, with 15 bases between.

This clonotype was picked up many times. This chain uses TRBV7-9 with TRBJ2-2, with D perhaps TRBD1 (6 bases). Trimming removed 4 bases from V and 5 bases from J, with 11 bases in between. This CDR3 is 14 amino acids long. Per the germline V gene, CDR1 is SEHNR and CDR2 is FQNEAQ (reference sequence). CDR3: CASSSQGQTGELFF. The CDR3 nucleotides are TGTGCCAGCAGCTCTCAGGGACAAACCGGGGAGCTGTTTTTT.

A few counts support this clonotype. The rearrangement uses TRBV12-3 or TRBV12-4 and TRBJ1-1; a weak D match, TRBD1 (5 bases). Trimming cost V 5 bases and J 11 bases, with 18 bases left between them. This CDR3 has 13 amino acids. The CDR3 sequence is CASSRGQLTLAFF. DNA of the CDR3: TGTGCCAGCAGTAGGGGCCAGTTAACTTTGGCTTTCTTT.

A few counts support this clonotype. This CDR3 reads CASGRLTSNQPQHF. CDR3 DNA sequence: TGTGCCAGCGGCAGGCTGACGAGCAATCAGCCCCAGCATTTT. The V call is TRBV6-1, the J call TRBJ1-5; no clear D. The CDR3 runs to 14 residues. Trimming stripped 8 bases from V and 1 base from J, with 12 bases between. Germline V gives CDR1 MNHNS, CDR2 SASEGT.

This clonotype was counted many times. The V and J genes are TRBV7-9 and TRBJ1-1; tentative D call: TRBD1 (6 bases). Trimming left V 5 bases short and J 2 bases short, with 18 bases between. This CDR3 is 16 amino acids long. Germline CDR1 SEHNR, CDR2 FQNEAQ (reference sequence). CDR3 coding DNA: TGTGCCAGCAGCGCGAATTTGGGGGCGCGAAACACTGAAGCTTTCTTT. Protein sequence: CASSANLGARNTEAFF.

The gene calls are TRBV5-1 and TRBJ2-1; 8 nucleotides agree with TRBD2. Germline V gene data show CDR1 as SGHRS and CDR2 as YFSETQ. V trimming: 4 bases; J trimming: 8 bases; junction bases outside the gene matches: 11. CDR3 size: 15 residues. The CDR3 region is CASSRLASRGDEQFF. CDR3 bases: TGCGCCAGCAGCCGACTAGCGTCACGCGGCGATGAGCAGTTCTTC.

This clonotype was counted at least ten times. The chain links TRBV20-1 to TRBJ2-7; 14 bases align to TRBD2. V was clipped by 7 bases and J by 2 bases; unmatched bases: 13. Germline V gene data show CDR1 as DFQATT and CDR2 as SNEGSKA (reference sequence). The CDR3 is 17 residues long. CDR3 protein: CSGLGTSGGFPAYEQYV. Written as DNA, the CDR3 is TGCAGTGGGCTCGGGACTAGCGGGGGCTTTCCGGCCTACGAGCAGTACGTC.

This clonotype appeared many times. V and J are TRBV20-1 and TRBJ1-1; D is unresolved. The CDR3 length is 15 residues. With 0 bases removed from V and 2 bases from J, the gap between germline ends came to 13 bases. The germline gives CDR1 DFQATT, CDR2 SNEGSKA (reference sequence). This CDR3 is CSARDIARRNTEAFF. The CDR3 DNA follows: TGCAGTGCTAGAGATATCGCCAGACGTAACACTGAAGCTTTCTTT.

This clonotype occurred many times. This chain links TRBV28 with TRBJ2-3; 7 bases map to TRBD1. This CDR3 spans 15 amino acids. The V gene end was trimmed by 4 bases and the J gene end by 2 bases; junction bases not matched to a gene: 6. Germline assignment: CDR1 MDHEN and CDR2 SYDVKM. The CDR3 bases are TGTGCCAGCAGTTCCGGGACAGAGCTCACAGATACGCAGTATTTT. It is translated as CASSSGTELTDTQYF. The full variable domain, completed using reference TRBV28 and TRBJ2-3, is DVKVTQSSRYLVKRTGEKVFLECVQDMDHENMFWYRQDPGLGLRLIYFSYDVKMKEKGDIPEGYSVSREKKERFSLILESASTNQTSMYLCASSSGTELTDTQYFGPGTRLTVL.